The 21 T cell receptor beta chains presented below share a single source sample, sequenced in a study of cytomegalovirus exposure and HLA in healthy donors. Measured with immunoSEQ multiplex PCR; TCRdb has only the in-frame clones, and not every one. The top ten clones hold 3.9% of a sample with about 98,000 clones, roughly 87% of them seen once. Sequenced material: PBMCs. The source is a woman in her twenties or thirties in good health and CMV-seronegative.

The chain uses TRBV6-5 and TRBJ1-1, with D unclear. Deletions cut 2 bases from V and 3 bases from J, with 10 bases between. The CDR3 covers 14 residues. Germline CDR1 MNHEY, CDR2 SVGAGI. The CDR3 sequence is CASSYGRVDTEAFF. The DNA for the CDR3 is TGTGCCAGCAGTTACGGGAGGGTTGACACTGAAGCTTTCTTT.

This chain connects TRBV20-1 to TRBJ1-1; D is unresolved. V lost 3 bases, J lost 11 bases, and 13 bases lay in between. The germline CDR1 and CDR2 sequences are DFQATT and SNEGSKA (reference sequence). The length of the CDR3 is 11 residues. CDR3 sequence: CSASGVVVAFF. DNA of the CDR3: TGCAGTGCTAGTGGAGTGGTTGTTGCTTTCTTT.

In nucleotides, the CDR3 is TGCGCCAGCAGCCCGGCGGCCACCACTAACTATGGCTACACCTTC. This codes for CASSPAATTNYGYTF. The chain carries TRBV5-1 and TRBJ1-2, with unresolved D. The V and J ends lost 4 bases and 0 bases respectively, with 13 bases between them. Germline CDR1 SGHRS, CDR2 YFSETQ. The CDR3 loop spans 15 amino acids. The entire variable domain, with the rest obtained from reference TRBV5-1 and TRBJ1-2, is as follows: KAGVTQTPRYLIKTRGQQVTLSCSPISGHRSVSWYQQTPGQGLQFLFEYFSETQRNKGNFPGRFSGRQFSNSRSEMNVSTLELGDSALYLCASSPAATTNYGYTFGSGTRLTVV.

The chain joins TRBV27 to TRBJ2-5, with D perhaps matching TRBD2 (5 bases). V was trimmed by 6 bases and J by 5 bases, leaving 19 bases between them. CDR3 length: 15 residues. Germline V gene lookup returns CDR1 MNHEY and CDR2 SMNVEV (reference sequence). As DNA, the CDR3 is TGTGCCAGCAGGCTCTTGGCAGGCCCGGGGGAGACCCAGTACTTC. Protein: CASRLLAGPGETQYF.

The chain has TRBV19 and TRBJ1-1; TRBD1 might be the D (6 bases). The V and J ends lost 5 bases and 7 bases respectively, with 14 bases between them. Germline-derived CDR1 and CDR2 are LNHDA and SQIVND (reference sequence). This CDR3 region has 13 residues. The CDR3 protein is CASSWGAGGEAFF. DNA of the CDR3: TGTGCCAGTAGTTGGGGGGCGGGAGGTGAAGCTTTCTTT.

The rearrangement joins TRBV27 to TRBJ2-5; TRBD1 aligns across 10 bases. Unmatched junction bases numbered 7, after V lost 8 bases and J lost 4 bases. CDR1 MNHEY and CDR2 SMNVEV come from the germline V gene (reference sequence). The CDR3 sequence is 14 residues long. Here the CDR3 reads CASPGQGSGETQYF. The DNA for the CDR3 is TGTGCCAGCCCGGGACAGGGGTCGGGAGAGACCCAGTACTTC.

This chain connects TRBV25-1 to TRBJ1-2; D possibly corresponds to TRBD1 (5 bases). The germline V gene encodes CDR1 MGHDK and CDR2 SYGVNS. The V end lost 4 bases, the J end lost 7 bases, and 13 bases lay between the germline ends. CDR3 length: 13 residues. The CDR3 nucleotides are TGTGCCAGCAGTGCCCAGGGAGGCCTTGGCTACACCTTC. Translation: CASSAQGGLGYTF.

The rearrangement joins TRBV6-1 to TRBJ2-7; 7 bases are a match to TRBD1. This CDR3 has 14 amino acids. The ends lost 0 bases at V and 3 bases at J; junction bases unmatched: 2. In germline, CDR1 is MNHNS, CDR2 SASEGT. The CDR3 region has the DNA TGTGCCAGCAGTGAAGCCAGGGGGTTCTACGAGCAGTACTTC. Residues: CASSEARGFYEQYF.

This sequence joins TRBV18 and TRBJ1-1; 7 nucleotides line up with TRBD1. Per germline, CDR1 KGHSH and CDR2 LQKENI. This CDR3 region has 16 residues. Unmatched junction bases numbered 9, after V lost 3 bases and J lost 2 bases. CDR3: CASSPKIGQVNTEAFF. CDR3 coding DNA: TGTGCCAGCTCACCCAAAATAGGACAGGTCAACACTGAAGCTTTCTTT.

This rearrangement joins TRBV9 to TRBJ2-1, with TRBD1 matching over 7 bases. Trimming removed 0 bases from V and 5 bases from J; junction bases left unmatched: 2. Germline assignment: CDR1 SGDLS and CDR2 YYNGEE. This CDR3 is 14 amino acids long. The CDR3 sequence: CASSVGRGNNEQFF. CDR3 coding DNA: TGTGCCAGCAGCGTAGGCAGGGGGAACAATGAGCAGTTCTTC.

The rearrangement uses TRBV14 and TRBJ2-7; D gene uncertain. The ends were cut back, 2 bases at V and 7 bases at J, with 9 bases in the middle. Germline V gene lookup returns CDR1 SGHDN and CDR2 FVKESK. The CDR3 sequence is 12 residues long. CDR3 sequence: CASSQFLGEQYF. As DNA, the CDR3 is TGTGCCAGCAGCCAATTTCTCGGGGAGCAGTACTTC.

This clone was seen a handful of times. The chain joins TRBV5-1 to TRBJ1-6; TRBD1 might be the D (6 bases). The CDR3 is made up of 15 amino acids. The germline V and J ends were trimmed by 4 bases and 5 bases, with 13 bases remaining between them. The V gene's germline CDR1 is SGHRS and CDR2 YFSETQ. The CDR3 here is CASSREGTHNSPLHF. The CDR3 DNA reads as TGCGCCAGCAGCCGTGAGGGGACACATAATTCACCCCTCCACTTT.

The rearrangement uses TRBV5-1 and TRBJ2-5; TRBD2 matches 7 bases. Trimming removed 4 bases from V and 5 bases from J; junction bases left unmatched: 11. Germline CDR1 is SGHRS and CDR2 is YFSETQ. This CDR3 region has 15 residues. The CDR3 protein is CASSPFGGEEETQYF. CDR3 in DNA: TGCGCCAGCAGCCCTTTTGGGGGGGAAGAGGAGACCCAGTACTTC.

The rearrangement uses TRBV29-1 and TRBJ1-1, with TRBD1 matching over 7 bases. This CDR3 has 14 amino acids. Trimming removed 4 bases from V and 0 bases from J; junction bases left unmatched: 5. From germline, CDR1 is SQVTM and CDR2 ANQGSEA. The CDR3 coding sequence is TGCAGCGTTGGCGAGGGGGCCTTGAACACTGAAGCTTTCTTT. This gives the protein CSVGEGALNTEAFF.

This sequence joins TRBV5-1 and TRBJ2-3, with TRBD2 matching 11 bases. V gave up 2 bases and J gave up 2 bases; unmatched junction bases: 4. Germline V lookup: CDR1 SGHRS, CDR2 YFSETQ. The CDR3 sequence is 16 residues long. The CDR3 is CASSLLAGAPTDTQYF. The CDR3 region has the DNA TGCGCCAGCAGCTTACTAGCGGGGGCCCCCACAGATACGCAGTATTTT.

The chain joins TRBV5-1 to TRBJ2-7; TRBD2 might be the D (6 bases). The CDR3 extends over 16 amino acids. Germline CDR1 and CDR2: SGHRS and YFSETQ. V lost 1 base and J 6 bases, leaving 20 bases between the germline ends. CDR3 DNA: TGCGCCAGCAGCTTGTGGCGGGACCCTTCGCGGGGCGAGCAGTACTTC. This codes for CASSLWRDPSRGEQYF.

The rearrangement uses TRBV28 and TRBJ1-5; TRBD1 matches 9 bases. CDR1 and CDR2 from the germline V gene are MDHEN and SYDVKM. This CDR3 is built from 19 residues. V gave up 4 bases and J gave up 11 bases; unmatched junction bases: 24. This CDR3 is CASSSFTGTGSARVIAQHF. The CDR3 DNA is TGTGCCAGCAGTTCTTTTACCGGGACAGGGTCGGCTCGGGTGATAGCCCAGCATTTT.

The chain is built from TRBV28 and TRBJ2-7, with 8 positions matching TRBD2. This CDR3 region has 13 residues. J was trimmed by 2 bases and V by 4 bases; bases with no gene match: 1. Germline CDR1 and CDR2: MDHEN and SYDVKM. This CDR3 reads CASSWGLAYEQYF. CDR3 nucleotides: TGTGCCAGCAGTTGGGGACTAGCCTACGAGCAGTACTTC.

The J gene is TRBJ2-1, the V gene TRBV7-3; D not resolved. V dropped 0 bases and J dropped 9 bases, with 9 bases sitting between them. Germline V gene sequence: CDR1 SGHTA, CDR2 FQGTGA. The CDR3 length is 13 residues. In DNA, the CDR3 is TGTGCCAGCAGCTTAACGTACGGTCCTGAGCAGTTCTTC. Encoded protein: CASSLTYGPEQFF.

The chain combines TRBV28 with TRBJ2-7; TRBD1 aligns across 9 bases. The trim removed 3 bases at V and 5 bases at J, leaving 11 bases unmatched. This CDR3 has 16 residues. Per germline, CDR1 MDHEN and CDR2 SYDVKM. The CDR3 sequence: CASSFLGQGSSDEQYF. Here the CDR3 DNA reads TGTGCCAGCAGTTTCCTGGGACAGGGTTCTTCGGACGAGCAGTACTTC.

V usage is TRBV28 and J usage is TRBJ2-6; no reliable D call. V was pared by 2 bases and J by 12 bases, with 14 bases between. Germline V lookup: CDR1 MDHEN, CDR2 SYDVKM. CDR3 length: 14 amino acids. The CDR3 sequence is CASSLISPRGVLTF. CDR3 nucleotide sequence: TGTGCCAGCAGTTTAATATCCCCAAGAGGCGTCCTGACTTTC.